This T cell receptor beta chain was identified during a study of spatial heterogeneity in lung cancer. Every molecule of TCR cDNA had its own unique molecular identifier. TCRdb itself ran the 5' RACE reads through MiXCR, one entry per CDR3 protein. This sample has 5,500 to 8,000 distinct CDR3 sequences, with over 11% found just once. Time point defined: sample taken at primary tumor resection. Without sorting, whole RNA was sequenced from tumor, nontumor lung or frozen PBMC. Notes on this clonotype: Its matching antigen is unknown.

Study conclusions and caveats: Mutation counts in tumors were tracked by counts of expanded intratumoral alpha and beta TCRs.

The clonotype comes from a male donor with early-stage non-small cell lung cancer. The sequences come from lung tumor tissue, collected at surgery.

The chain's CDR3 is CASSRLTSGTGELFF. The CDR3 nucleotides are TGCGCCAGCAGCAGATTGACTAGCGGCACCGGGGAGCTGTTTTTT. The chain employs TRBV5-1 and TRBJ2-2; TRBD2 agrees at 9 bases. The CDR3 extends over 15 amino acids. The junction had 5 bases not matched to a gene; V was cut back by 4 bases and J by 4 bases. Germline V gives CDR1 SGHRS, CDR2 YFSETQ.